This T cell receptor beta chain was retrieved from a study of T cell responses to AZD1222 COVID-19 vaccine. As concerns this clone: Its antigen is still unknown.

The method was immunoSEQ multiplex PCR; TCRdb's version includes in-frame clones alone and lacks a portion of them. This sample has about 77,000 clones, with more than 90% found just once. Broader study findings: Increased Spike-specific TCR breadth and depth were observed after two AZD1222 doses.

The sequenced sample was peripheral blood, obtained 28 days after the second AZD1222 dose. This receptor was obtained from an adult who received the AZD1222 COVID-19 vaccine.

The CDR3 region is CASSIAWVAGELFF. CDR3 in DNA: TGTGCCAGTAGTATCGCATGGGTAGCCGGGGAGCTGTTTTTT. The rearrangement joins TRBV19 to TRBJ2-2, with D hard to call. The CDR3 totals 14 residues. Germline V gives CDR1 LNHDA, CDR2 SQIVND (reference sequence). V was trimmed by 3 bases and J by 6 bases, leaving 11 bases between them.